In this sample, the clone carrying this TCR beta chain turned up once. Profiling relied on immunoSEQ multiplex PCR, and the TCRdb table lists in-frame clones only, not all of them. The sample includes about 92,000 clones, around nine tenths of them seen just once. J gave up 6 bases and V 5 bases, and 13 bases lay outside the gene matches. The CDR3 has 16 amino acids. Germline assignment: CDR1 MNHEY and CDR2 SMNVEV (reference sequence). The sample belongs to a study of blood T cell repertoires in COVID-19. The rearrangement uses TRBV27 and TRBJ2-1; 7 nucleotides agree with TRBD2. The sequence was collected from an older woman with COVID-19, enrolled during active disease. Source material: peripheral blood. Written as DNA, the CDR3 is TGTGCCAGCAGTCCCCTAGGGACTATCTGGAGCAATGAGCAGTTCTTC. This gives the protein CASSPLGTIWSNEQFF.